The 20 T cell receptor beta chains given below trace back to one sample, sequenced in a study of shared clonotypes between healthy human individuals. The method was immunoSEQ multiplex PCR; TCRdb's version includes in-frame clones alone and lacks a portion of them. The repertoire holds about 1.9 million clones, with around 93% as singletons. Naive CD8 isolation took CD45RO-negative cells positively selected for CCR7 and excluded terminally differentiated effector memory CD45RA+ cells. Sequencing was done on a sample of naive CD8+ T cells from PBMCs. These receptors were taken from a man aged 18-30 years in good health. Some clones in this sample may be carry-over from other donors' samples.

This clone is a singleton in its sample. The CDR3 DNA is TGTGCCAGCAGCCTAGATTCCCCGGTGGGCTATGGCTACACCTTC. Amino acids: CASSLDSPVGYGYTF. The chain couples TRBV5-5 to TRBJ1-2; no reliable D call. The germline V gene encodes CDR1 SGHKS and CDR2 YYEKEE (reference sequence). This CDR3 comprises 15 residues. Trimming stripped 4 bases from V and 4 bases from J, with 17 bases between.

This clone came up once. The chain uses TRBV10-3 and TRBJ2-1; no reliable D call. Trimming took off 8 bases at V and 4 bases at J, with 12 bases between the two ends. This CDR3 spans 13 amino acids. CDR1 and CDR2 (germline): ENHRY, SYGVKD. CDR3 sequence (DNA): TGTGCCATCTTTAGCATTTCGTACAATGAGCAGTTCTTC. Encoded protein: CAIFSISYNEQFF.

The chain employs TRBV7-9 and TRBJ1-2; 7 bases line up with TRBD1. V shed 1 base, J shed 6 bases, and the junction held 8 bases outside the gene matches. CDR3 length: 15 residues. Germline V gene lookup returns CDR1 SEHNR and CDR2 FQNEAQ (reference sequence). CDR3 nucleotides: TGTGCCAGCAGCTTAGAAAGACAGGGAGGGAATGGCTACACCTTC. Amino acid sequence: CASSLERQGGNGYTF.

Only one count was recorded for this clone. The CDR3 spells CSVYPENNNEQFF. For the CDR3, the DNA is TGCAGCGTCTACCCGGAAAATAACAATGAGCAGTTCTTC. The chain recombines TRBV29-1 with TRBJ2-1; D remains unclear. Germline values: CDR1 SQVTM, CDR2 ANQGSEA. V was trimmed by 6 bases and J by 5 bases, leaving 14 bases between them. The CDR3 length is 13 residues.

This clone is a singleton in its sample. In DNA form, the CDR3 reads TGTGCCAGCAGTTTAGGTAGCGGGAGATTATACGAGCAGTACTTC. It yields the protein CASSLGSGRLYEQYF. The chain combines TRBV27 with TRBJ2-7; 9 bases are a match to TRBD2. Germline loops: CDR1 MNHEY, CDR2 SMNVEV (reference sequence). With V trimmed by 2 bases and J by 4 bases, 6 bases remained unmatched. The CDR3 is 15 residues long.

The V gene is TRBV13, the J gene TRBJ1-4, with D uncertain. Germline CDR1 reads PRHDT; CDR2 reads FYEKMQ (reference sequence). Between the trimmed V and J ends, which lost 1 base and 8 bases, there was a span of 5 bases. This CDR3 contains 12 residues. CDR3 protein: CASSLVAEKLFF. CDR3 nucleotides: TGTGCCAGCAGCTTAGTTGCGGAAAAACTGTTTTTT. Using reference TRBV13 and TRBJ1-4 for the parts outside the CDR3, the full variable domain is AAGVIQSPRHLIKEKRETATLKCYPIPRHDTVYWYQQGPGQDPQFLISFYEKMQSDKGSIPDRFSAQQFSDYHSELNMSSLELGDSALYFCASSLVAEKLFFGSGTQLSVL.

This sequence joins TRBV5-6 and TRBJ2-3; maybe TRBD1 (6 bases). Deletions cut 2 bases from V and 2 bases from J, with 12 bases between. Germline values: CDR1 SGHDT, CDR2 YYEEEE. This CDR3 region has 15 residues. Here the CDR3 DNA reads TGTGCCAGCAGCTTTCCACAGGGCCTCACAGATACGCAGTATTTT. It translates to CASSFPQGLTDTQYF.

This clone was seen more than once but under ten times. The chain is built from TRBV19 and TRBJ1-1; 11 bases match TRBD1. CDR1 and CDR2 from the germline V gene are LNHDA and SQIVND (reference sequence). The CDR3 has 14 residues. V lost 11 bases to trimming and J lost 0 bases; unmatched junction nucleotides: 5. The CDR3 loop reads CAARDRGVNTEAFF. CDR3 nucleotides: TGTGCCGCCCGGGACAGGGGGGTGAACACTGAAGCTTTCTTT.

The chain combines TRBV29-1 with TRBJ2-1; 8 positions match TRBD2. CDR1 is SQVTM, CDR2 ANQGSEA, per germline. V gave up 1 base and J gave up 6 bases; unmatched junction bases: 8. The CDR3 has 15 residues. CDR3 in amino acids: CSVEVVASGSNEQFF. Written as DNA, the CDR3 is TGCAGCGTTGAAGTCGTGGCTAGCGGGTCCAATGAGCAGTTCTTC.

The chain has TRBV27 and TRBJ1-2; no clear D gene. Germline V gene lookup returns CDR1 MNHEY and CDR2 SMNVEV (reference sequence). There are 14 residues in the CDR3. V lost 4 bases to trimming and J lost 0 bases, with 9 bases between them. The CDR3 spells CASSSRDTNYGYTF. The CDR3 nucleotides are TGTGCCAGCAGTTCGAGAGACACTAACTATGGCTACACCTTC.

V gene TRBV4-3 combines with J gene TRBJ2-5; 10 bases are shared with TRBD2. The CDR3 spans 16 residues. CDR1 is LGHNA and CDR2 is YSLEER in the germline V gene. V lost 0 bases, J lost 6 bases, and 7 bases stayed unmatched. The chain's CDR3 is CASSQDDLAGGQTQYF. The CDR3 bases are TGCGCCAGCAGCCAAGATGATTTAGCGGGAGGCCAGACCCAGTACTTC.

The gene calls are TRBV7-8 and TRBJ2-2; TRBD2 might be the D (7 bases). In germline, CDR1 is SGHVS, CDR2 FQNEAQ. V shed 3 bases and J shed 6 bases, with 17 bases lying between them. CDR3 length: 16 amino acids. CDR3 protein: CASSFSGGAPAGELFF. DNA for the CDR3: TGTGCCAGCAGCTTTTCGGGGGGCGCCCCGGCCGGGGAGCTGTTTTTT. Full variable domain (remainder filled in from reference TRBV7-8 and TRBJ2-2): GAGVSQSPRYKVAKRGQDVALRCDPISGHVSLFWYQQALGQGPEFLTYFQNEAQLDKSGLPSDRFFAERPEGSVSTLKIQRTQQEDSAVYLCASSFSGGAPAGELFFGEGSRLTVL.

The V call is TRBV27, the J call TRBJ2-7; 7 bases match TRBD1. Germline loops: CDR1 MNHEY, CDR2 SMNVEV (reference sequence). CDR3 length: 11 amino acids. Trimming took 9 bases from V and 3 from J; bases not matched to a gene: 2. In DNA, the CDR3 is TGTGCCAGTCACAGGGGCTACGAGCAGTACTTC. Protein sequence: CASHRGYEQYF.

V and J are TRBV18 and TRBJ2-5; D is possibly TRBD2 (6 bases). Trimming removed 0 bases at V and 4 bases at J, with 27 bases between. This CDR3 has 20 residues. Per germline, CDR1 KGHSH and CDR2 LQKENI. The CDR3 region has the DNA TGTGCCAGCTCACCACCAACGACCGGGAGAACTGGGATTGGGGGAGAGACCCAGTACTTC. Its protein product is CASSPPTTGRTGIGGETQYF.

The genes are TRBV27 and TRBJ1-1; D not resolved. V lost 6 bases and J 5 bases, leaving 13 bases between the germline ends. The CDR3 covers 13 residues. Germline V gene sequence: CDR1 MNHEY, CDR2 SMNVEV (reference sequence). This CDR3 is CASSLRPGTEAFF. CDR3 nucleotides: TGTGCCAGCAGCCTGCGGCCGGGGACTGAAGCTTTCTTT.

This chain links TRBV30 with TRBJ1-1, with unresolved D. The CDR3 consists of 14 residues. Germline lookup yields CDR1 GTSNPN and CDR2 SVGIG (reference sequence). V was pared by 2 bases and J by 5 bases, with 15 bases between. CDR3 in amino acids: CAWSHMGLGTEAFF. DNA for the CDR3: TGTGCCTGGAGTCATATGGGTTTGGGGACTGAAGCTTTCTTT.

DNA of the CDR3: TGTGCCAGCAGTTCCCCTTTCGAAAACATTCAGTACTTC. The encoded protein is CASSSPFENIQYF. V gene TRBV28 combines with J gene TRBJ2-4; no reliable D call. Germline assignment: CDR1 MDHEN and CDR2 SYDVKM. V lost 4 bases to trimming and J lost 5 bases, with 9 bases between them. This CDR3 has 13 amino acids.

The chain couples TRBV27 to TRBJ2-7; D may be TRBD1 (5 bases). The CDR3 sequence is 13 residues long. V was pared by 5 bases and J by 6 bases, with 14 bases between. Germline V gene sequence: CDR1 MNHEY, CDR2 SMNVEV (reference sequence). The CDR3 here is CASSLTQGAEQYF. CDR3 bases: TGTGCCAGCAGTCTTACCCAGGGTGCCGAGCAGTACTTC.

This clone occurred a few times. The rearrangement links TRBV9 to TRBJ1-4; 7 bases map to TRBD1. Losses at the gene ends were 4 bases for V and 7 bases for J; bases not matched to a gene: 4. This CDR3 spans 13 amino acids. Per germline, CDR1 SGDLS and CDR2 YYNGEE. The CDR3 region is CASSPGGVEKLFF. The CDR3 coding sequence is TGTGCCAGCAGCCCAGGGGGGGTTGAAAAACTGTTTTTT.

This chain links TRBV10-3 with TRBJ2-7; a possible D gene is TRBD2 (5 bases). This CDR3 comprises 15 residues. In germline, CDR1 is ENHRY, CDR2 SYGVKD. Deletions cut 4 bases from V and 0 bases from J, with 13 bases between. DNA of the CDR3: TGTGCCATCAGTGTGTTGAGCGGCACCTCCTACGAGCAGTACTTC. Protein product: CAISVLSGTSYEQYF.